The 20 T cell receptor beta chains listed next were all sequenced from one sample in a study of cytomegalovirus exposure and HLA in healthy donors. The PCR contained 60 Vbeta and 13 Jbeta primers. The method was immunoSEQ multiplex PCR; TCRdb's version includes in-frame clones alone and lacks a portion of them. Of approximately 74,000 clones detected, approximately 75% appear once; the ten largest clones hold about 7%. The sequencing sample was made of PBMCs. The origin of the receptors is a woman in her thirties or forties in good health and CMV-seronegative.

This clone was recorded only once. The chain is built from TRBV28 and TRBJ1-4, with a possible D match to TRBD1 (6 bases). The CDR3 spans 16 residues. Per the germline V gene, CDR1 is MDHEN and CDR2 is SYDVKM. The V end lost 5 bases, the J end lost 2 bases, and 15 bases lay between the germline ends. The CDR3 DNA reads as TGTGCCAGCAGTACCCAACAGGGTCCTACTAATGAAAAACTGTTTTTT. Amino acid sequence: CASSTQQGPTNEKLFF.

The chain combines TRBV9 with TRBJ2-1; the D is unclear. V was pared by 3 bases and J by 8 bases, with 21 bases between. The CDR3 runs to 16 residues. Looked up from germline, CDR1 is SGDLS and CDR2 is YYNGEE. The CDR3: CASSDRPVSFNHEQFF. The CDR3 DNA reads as TGTGCCAGCAGCGACCGTCCGGTTAGCTTCAACCATGAGCAGTTCTTC.

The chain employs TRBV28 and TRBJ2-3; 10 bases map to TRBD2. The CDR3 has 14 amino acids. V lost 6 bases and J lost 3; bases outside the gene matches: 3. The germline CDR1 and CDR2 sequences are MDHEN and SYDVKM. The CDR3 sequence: CASSLAGVTDTQYF. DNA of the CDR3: TGTGCCAGCAGCCTAGCGGGGGTAACAGATACGCAGTATTTT. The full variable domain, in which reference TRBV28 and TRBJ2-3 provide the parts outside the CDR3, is DVKVTQSSRYLVKRTGEKVFLECVQDMDHENMFWYRQDPGLGLRLIYFSYDVKMKEKGDIPEGYSVSREKKERFSLILESASTNQTSMYLCASSLAGVTDTQYFGPGTRLTVL.

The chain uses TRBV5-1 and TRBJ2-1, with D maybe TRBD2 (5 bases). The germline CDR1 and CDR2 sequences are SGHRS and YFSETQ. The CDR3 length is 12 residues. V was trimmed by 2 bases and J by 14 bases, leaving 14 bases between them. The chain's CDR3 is CASSLNEGGEFF. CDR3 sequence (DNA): TGCGCCAGCAGCTTAAACGAGGGTGGGGAGTTCTTC. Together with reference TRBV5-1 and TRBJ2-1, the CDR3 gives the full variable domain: KAGVTQTPRYLIKTRGQQVTLSCSPISGHRSVSWYQQTPGQGLQFLFEYFSETQRNKGNFPGRFSGRQFSNSRSEMNVSTLELGDSALYLCASSLNEGGEFFGPGTRLTVL.

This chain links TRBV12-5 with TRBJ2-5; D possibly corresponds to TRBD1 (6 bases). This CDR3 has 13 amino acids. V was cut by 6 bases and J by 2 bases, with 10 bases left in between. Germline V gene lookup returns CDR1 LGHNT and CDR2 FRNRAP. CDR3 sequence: CASGKDRQETQYF. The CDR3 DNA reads TGTGCTAGTGGAAAGGACAGACAAGAGACCCAGTACTTC. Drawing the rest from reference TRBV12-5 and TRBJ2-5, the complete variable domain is DARVTQTPRHKVTEMGQEVTMRCQPILGHNTVFWYRQTMMQGLELLAYFRNRAPLDDSGMPKDRFSAEMPDATLATLKIQPSEPRDSAVYFCASGKDRQETQYFGPGTRLLVL.

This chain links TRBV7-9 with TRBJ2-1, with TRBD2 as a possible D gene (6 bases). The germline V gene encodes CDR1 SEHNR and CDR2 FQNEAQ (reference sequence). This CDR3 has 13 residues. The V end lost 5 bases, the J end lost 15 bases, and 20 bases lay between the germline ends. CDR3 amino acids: CASSVGTQGKRFF. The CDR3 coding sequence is TGTGCCAGCAGCGTCGGGACTCAGGGTAAACGGTTCTTC. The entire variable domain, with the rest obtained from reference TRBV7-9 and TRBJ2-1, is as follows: DTGVSQNPRHKITKRGQNVTFRCDPISEHNRLYWYRQTLGQGPEFLTYFQNEAQLEKSRLLSDRFSAERPKGSFSTLEIQRTEQGDSAMYLCASSVGTQGKRFFGPGTRLTVL.

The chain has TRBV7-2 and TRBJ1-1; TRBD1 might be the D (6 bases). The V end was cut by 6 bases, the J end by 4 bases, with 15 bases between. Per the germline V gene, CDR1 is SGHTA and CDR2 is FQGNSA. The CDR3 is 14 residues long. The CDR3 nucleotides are TGTGCCAGCAGTCGTCGGTGGGGGCTCACTGAAGCTTTCTTT. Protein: CASSRRWGLTEAFF.

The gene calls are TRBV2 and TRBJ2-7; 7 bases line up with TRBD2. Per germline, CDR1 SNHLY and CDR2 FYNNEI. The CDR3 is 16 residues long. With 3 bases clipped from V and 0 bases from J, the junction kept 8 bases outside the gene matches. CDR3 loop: CASSDRLAVPSYEQYF. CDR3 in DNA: TGTGCCAGCAGTGATCGCCTAGCGGTTCCCTCCTACGAGCAGTACTTC. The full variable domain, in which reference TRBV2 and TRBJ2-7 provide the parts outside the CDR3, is EPEVTQTPSHQVTQMGQEVILRCVPISNHLYFYWYRQILGQKVEFLVSFYNNEISEKSEIFDDQFSVERPDGSNFTLKIRSTKLEDSAMYFCASSDRLAVPSYEQYFGPGTRLTVT.

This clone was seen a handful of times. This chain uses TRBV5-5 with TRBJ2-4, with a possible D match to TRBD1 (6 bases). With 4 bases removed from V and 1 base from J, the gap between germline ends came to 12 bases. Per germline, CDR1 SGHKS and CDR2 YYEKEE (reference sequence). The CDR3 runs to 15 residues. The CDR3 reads CASSLKTGAKNIQYF. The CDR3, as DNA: TGTGCCAGCAGCCTGAAAACAGGGGCCAAAAACATTCAGTACTTC.

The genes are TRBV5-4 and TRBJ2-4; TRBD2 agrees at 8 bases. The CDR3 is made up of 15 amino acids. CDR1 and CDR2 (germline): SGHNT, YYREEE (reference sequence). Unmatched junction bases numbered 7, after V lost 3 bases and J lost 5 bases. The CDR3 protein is CASSSPRGAQNIQYF. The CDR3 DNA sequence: TGTGCCAGCAGCTCCCCGCGGGGGGCCCAAAACATTCAGTACTTC. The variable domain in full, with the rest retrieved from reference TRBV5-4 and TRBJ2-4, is ETGVTQSPTHLIKTRGQQVTLRCSSQSGHNTVSWYQQALGQGPQFIFQYYREEENGRGNFPPRFSGLQFPNYSSELNVNALELDDSALYLCASSSPRGAQNIQYFGAGTRLSVL.

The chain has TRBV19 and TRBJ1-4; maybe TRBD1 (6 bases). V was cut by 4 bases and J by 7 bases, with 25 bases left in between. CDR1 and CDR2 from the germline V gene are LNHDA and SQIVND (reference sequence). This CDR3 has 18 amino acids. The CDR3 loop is CASSTALGDTRSIEKLFF. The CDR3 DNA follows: TGTGCCAGTAGTACCGCCCTAGGGGACACCAGGAGTATTGAAAAACTGTTTTTT.

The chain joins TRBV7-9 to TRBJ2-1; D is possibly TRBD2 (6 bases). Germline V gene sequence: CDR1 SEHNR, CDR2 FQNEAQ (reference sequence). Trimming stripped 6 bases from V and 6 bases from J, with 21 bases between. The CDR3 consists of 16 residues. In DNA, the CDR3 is TGTGCCAGCAGTCCAAAATTACGGATCGGGGGCAATGAGCAGTTCTTC. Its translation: CASSPKLRIGGNEQFF.

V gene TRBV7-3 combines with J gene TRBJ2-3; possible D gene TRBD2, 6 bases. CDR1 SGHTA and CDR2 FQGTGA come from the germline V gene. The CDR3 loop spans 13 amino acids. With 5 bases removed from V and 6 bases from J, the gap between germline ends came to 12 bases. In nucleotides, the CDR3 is TGTGCCAGCAGCCATCCGGGACTGGATACGCAGTATTTT. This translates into CASSHPGLDTQYF.

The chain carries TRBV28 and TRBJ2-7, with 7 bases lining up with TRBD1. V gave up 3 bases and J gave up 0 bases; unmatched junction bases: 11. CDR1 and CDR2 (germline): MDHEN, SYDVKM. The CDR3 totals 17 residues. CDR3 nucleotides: TGTGCCAGCAGTTTCGTTAGGACAGGCGCCAGCTCCTACGAGCAGTACTTC. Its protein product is CASSFVRTGASSYEQYF. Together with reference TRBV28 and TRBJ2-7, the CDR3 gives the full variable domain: DVKVTQSSRYLVKRTGEKVFLECVQDMDHENMFWYRQDPGLGLRLIYFSYDVKMKEKGDIPEGYSVSREKKERFSLILESASTNQTSMYLCASSFVRTGASSYEQYFGPGTRLTVT.

CDR3: CASRMTGAGEQYF. The CDR3 DNA sequence: TGTGCCAGCAGGATGACAGGGGCGGGTGAGCAGTACTTC. V usage is TRBV6-5 and J usage is TRBJ2-7, with TRBD1 matching over 8 bases. V was pared by 6 bases and J by 7 bases, with 8 bases of the junction left unmatched. CDR1 is MNHEY, CDR2 SVGAGI, per germline. The CDR3 sequence is 13 residues long.

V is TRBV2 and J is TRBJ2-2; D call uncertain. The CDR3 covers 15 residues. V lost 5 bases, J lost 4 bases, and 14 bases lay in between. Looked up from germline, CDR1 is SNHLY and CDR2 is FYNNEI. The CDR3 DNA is TGTGCCAGCAGTACCTCGTTAGTCCCCACCGGGGAGCTGTTTTTT. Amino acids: CASSTSLVPTGELFF. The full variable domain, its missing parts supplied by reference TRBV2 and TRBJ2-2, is EPEVTQTPSHQVTQMGQEVILRCVPISNHLYFYWYRQILGQKVEFLVSFYNNEISEKSEIFDDQFSVERPDGSNFTLKIRSTKLEDSAMYFCASSTSLVPTGELFFGEGSRLTVL.

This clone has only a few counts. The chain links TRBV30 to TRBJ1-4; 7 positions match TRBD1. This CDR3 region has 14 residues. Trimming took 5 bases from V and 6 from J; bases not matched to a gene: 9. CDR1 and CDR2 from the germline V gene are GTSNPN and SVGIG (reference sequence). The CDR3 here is CAWGPGQLDEKLFF. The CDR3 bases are TGTGCCTGGGGTCCGGGACAGCTTGATGAAAAACTGTTTTTT.

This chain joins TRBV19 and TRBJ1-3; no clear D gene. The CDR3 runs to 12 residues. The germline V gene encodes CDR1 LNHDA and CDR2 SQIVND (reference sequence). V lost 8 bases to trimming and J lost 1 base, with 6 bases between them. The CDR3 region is CASERSGNTIYF. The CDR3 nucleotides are TGTGCCAGTGAGCGTTCTGGAAACACCATATATTTT.

The CDR3 is CASGDRQTYEQYF. CDR3 DNA: TGTGCCAGCGGTGACAGGCAGACCTACGAGCAGTACTTC. This chain uses TRBV5-4 with TRBJ2-7, with D possibly being TRBD1 (6 bases). The CDR3 loop spans 13 amino acids. Germline-derived CDR1 and CDR2 are SGHNT and YYREEE (reference sequence). The V gene lost 7 bases and the J gene lost 2 bases, with 13 bases spanning the gap. The whole variable domain, filled in from reference TRBV5-4 and TRBJ2-7, reads ETGVTQSPTHLIKTRGQQVTLRCSSQSGHNTVSWYQQALGQGPQFIFQYYREEENGRGNFPPRFSGLQFPNYSSELNVNALELDDSALYLCASGDRQTYEQYFGPGTRLTVT.

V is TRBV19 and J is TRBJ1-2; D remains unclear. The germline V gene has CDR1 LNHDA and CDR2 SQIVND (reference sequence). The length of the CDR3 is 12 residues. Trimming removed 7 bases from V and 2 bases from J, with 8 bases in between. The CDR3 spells CASNTKNYGYTF. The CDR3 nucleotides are TGTGCCAGTAACACCAAGAACTATGGCTACACCTTC.